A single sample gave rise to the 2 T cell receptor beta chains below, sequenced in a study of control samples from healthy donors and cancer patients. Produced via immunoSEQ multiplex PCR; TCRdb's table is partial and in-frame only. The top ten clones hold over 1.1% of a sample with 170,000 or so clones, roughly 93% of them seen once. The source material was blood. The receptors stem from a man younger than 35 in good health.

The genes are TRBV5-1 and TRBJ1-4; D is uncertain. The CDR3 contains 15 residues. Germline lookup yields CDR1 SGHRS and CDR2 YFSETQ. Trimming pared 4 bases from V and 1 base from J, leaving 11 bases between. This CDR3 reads CASSAAGETNEKLFF. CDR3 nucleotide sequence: TGCGCCAGCAGCGCTGCGGGAGAAACTAATGAAAAACTGTTTTTT.

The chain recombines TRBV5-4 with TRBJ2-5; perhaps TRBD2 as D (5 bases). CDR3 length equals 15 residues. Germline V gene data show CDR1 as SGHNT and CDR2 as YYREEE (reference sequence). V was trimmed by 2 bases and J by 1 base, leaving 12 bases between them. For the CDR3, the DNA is TGTGCCAGCAGCTTTTCCCTAGCACCCCAAGAGACCCAGTACTTC. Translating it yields CASSFSLAPQETQYF.